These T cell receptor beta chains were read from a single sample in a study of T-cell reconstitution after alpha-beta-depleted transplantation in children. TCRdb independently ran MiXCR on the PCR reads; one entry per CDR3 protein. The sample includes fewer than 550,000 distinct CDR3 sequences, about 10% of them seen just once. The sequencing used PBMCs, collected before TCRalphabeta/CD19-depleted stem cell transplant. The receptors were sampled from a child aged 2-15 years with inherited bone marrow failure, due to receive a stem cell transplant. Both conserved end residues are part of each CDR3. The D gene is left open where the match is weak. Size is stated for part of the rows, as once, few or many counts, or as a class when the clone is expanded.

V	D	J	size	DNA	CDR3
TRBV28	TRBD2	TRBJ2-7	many	TGTGCCAGCAGATTAGCGGGAGGAGGCCCTTACGAGCAGTACTTC	CASRLAGGGPYEQYF
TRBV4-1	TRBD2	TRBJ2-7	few	TGCGCCAGCAGCCGGACGGCTAGCGGGAGCTACGAGCAGTACTTC	CASSRTASGSYEQYF
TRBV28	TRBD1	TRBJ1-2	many	TGTGCCAGCAGTACCGGGACAGGAGGGGTGGACTATGGCTACACCTTC	CASSTGTGGVDYGYTF
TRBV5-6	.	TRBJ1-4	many	TGTGCCAGCAGCTTCGCGACAGCAACTAATGAAAAACTGTTTTTT	CASSFATATNEKLFF
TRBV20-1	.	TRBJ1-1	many	TGCAGTGCTAGAGATATGGGGACTGAAGCTTTCTTT	CSARDMGTEAFF
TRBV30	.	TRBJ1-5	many	TGTGCCTGGTCTGTCGGGGGCAATCAGCCCCAGCATTTT	CAWSVGGNQPQHF
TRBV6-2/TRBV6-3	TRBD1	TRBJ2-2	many	TGTGCCAGCAGTTACACGACCGGGACAGGGGCCGCCGGGGAGCTGTTTTTT	CASSYTTGTGAAGELFF
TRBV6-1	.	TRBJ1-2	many	TGTGCCAGCAGTGTTGACAGAAACTATGGCTACACCTTC	CASSVDRNYGYTF
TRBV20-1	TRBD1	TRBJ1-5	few	TGCAGTGCAGACAGGGCTACGAATCAGCCCCAGCATTTT	CSADRATNQPQHF
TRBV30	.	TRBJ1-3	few	TGTGCCTGGATCACCGGGAGGATCTCCAGGGTAGGAGGAAACACCATATATTTT	CAWITGRISRVGGNTIYF
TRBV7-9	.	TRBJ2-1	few	TGTGCCAGCAGCTTCACCGGGACTCACAATGAGCAGTTCTTC	CASSFTGTHNEQFF
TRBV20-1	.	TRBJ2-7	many	TGCAGTGCCTTCCGGGGTGCACAGGGTATCTGGGAGCAGTACTTC	CSAFRGAQGIWEQYF
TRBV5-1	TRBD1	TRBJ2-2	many	TGCGCCAGCAGCCTCAGGACAGGAACGAACACCGGGGAGCTGTTTTTT	CASSLRTGTNTGELFF
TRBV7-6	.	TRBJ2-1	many	TGTGCCAGCGGGGGTTGGTCGGAGGCCGGATACAATGAGCAGTTCTTC	CASGGWSEAGYNEQFF
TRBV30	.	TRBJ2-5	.	TGTGCCTGGTGCCGGCTGACCCAAGAGACCCAGTACTTC	CAWCRLTQETQYF
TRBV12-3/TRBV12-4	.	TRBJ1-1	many	TGTGCCAGTCCTCCAACCTATTACAACACTGAAGCTTTCTTT	CASPPTYYNTEAFF
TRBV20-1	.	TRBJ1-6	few	TGCAGTGCTAGAGTGGATGAACTGAATTCACCCCTCCACTTT	CSARVDELNSPLHF
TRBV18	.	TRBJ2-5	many	TGTGCCAGCTCACCACCGGCCAGGGGAGGAGAGACCCAGTACTTC	CASSPPARGGETQYF
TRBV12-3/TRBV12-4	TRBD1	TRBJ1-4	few	TGTGCCAGCAGCCGAAGACAGGGCGTCCTTGAAAAACTGTTTTTT	CASSRRQGVLEKLFF
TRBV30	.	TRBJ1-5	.	TGTGCCTGGAGCGACGGGACTTATAGCAATCAGCCCCAGCATTTT	CAWSDGTYSNQPQHF
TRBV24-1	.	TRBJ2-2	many	TGTGCCACCAGTGCCGAGTTGAACACCGGGGAGCTGTTTTTT	CATSAELNTGELFF
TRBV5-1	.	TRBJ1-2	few	TGCGCCAGCAGCTTGGCCCGTCAGTCTACTGCCCTCTATGGCTACACCTTC	CASSLARQSTALYGYTF
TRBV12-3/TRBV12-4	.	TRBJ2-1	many	TGTGCCACTCTCACTAGTCGGGGCGGTGAGCAGTTCTTC	CATLTSRGGEQFF
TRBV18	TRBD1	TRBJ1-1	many	TGTGCCAGCTCACCCCGACAGGGGTGCTTCATGAACACTGAAGCTTTCTTT	CASSPRQGCFMNTEAFF
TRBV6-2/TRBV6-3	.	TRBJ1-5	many	TGTGCCAGCAGTTTAAGCTTTAGTCGTCAGCCCCAGCATTTT	CASSLSFSRQPQHF
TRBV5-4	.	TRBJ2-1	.	TGTGCCAGCAGCTTGGTCCCCGGATACAATGAGCAGTTCTTC	CASSLVPGYNEQFF
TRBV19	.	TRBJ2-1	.	TGTGCCAGTTTTGTGGGCGAGCAGTTCTTC	CASFVGEQFF
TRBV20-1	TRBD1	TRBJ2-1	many	TGCAGTGCACCTTCACTCCGGGACAGGGGCTACAATGAGCAGTTCTTC	CSAPSLRDRGYNEQFF
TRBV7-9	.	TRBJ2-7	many	TGTGCCAGCAGCTTAGAGGGGAAGCAGTACTTC	CASSLEGKQYF
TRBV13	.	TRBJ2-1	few	TGTGCCAGCAGCTTAGCTTTAGCCTCCTACAATGAGCAGTTCTTC	CASSLALASYNEQFF
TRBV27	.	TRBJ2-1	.	TGTGCCAGCAGTTTACTAGAAAACAATGAGCAGTTCTTC	CASSLLENNEQFF
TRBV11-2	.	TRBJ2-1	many	TGTGCCAGCAGCTTAGATCCCCCTCATTTTGAGCAGTTCTTC	CASSLDPPHFEQFF